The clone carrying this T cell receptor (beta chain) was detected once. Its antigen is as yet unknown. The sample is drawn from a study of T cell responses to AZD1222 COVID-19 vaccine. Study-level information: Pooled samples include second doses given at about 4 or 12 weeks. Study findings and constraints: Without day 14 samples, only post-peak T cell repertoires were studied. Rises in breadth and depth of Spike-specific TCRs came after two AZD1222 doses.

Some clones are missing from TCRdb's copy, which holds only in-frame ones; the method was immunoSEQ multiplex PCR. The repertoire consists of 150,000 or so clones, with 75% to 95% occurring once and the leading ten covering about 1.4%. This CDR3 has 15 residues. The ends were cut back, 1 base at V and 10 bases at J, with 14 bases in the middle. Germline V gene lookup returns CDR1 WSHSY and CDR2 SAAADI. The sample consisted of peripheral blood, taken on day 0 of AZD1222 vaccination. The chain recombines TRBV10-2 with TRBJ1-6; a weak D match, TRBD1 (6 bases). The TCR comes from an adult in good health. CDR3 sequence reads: CASSELGGRISPLHF. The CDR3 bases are TGCGCCAGCAGTGAGTTGGGGGGGCGCATATCACCCCTCCACTTT.